This TCR beta chain was recorded in a study of shared clonotypes between healthy human individuals. Germline trimming cut 7 bases from V and 2 bases from J; bases unmatched to any gene: 10. Germline CDR1 reads LNHDA; CDR2 reads SQIVND (reference sequence). This CDR3 is built from 15 residues. General observations from the study: The genetic and exposure-history diversity represented was limited by few donors.

Partitioning of CD4+ cells yielded a CD45RA+ naive subset and a CD45RA-negative memory subset. An even split of each subset's genomic DNA across several immunoSEQ plates was performed. The data were produced by immunoSEQ multiplex PCR, yet TCRdb's version contains in-frame clones alone and is incomplete. The data contain some 1,400,000 clones, roughly 95% of them singletons. Comments on this clone: Its specificity is not known.

This receptor was obtained from a man younger than 45 in good health. The V gene is TRBV19, the J gene TRBJ1-1; TRBD1 matches at 7 bases. The sequenced sample consisted of naive CD4+ T cells sorted from blood. Documented subset: CD45RA+ positively selected. The CDR3 nucleotides are TGTGCCAGTAACCCCGAGAGGGGGCGAAACACTGAAGCTTTCTTT. Translated, it gives CASNPERGRNTEAFF.